This TCR beta chain originates from a study of cytomegalovirus exposure and HLA in healthy donors. Study overall: Of the donors genotyped, several hundred in all, 81% fell in the Caucasian-associated ancestry cluster.

Study-level results: Later analysis associated a missense DCLRE1C variant with TCR beta V- and J-gene trimming. The classifier, whose performance was assessed in both the original and validation cohorts, reportedly diagnosed cytomegalovirus status with high specificity and sensitivity. Later analysis showed most CMV-associated TCR beta chains appearing HLA-restricted.

A word on this clone: Antigen specificity is unknown.

The CDR3 sequence is 15 residues long. Between the trimmed V and J ends, which lost 0 bases and 4 bases, there was a span of 10 bases. Germline lookup yields CDR1 KGHSH and CDR2 LQKENI. Primers: 60 Vbeta forward and 13 Jbeta reverse. Some clones are missing from TCRdb's copy, which holds only in-frame ones; the method was immunoSEQ multiplex PCR. Of 80,000 or so clones listed, over 70% are singletons. The TCR sequence derives from a man aged 25 to 45 in good health and CMV-seropositive. The V gene is TRBV18, the J gene TRBJ2-1, with a tentative D call TRBD2 (5 bases). The material sequenced was PBMCs. CDR3 sequence reads: CASSPPGPGYNEQFF. The CDR3 nucleotides are TGTGCCAGCTCACCACCCGGCCCGGGGTACAATGAGCAGTTCTTC.